This TCR beta chain was found in a study of T cell responses to AZD1222 COVID-19 vaccine. Germline CDR1 MNHNS, CDR2 SASEGT. The CDR3 is 15 amino acids. V was clipped by 1 base and J by 5 bases, with 14 bases between them. Profiled with immunoSEQ multiplex PCR; TCRdb holds only in-frame clones, not every one. The sample yields some 110,000 clones, about nine tenths seen once. V and J are TRBV6-1 and TRBJ2-5, with D hard to call. This specimen was peripheral blood, taken 28 days after the second AZD1222 dose. This TCR was recovered from an adult who received the AZD1222 COVID-19 vaccine. The chain's CDR3 is CASSEGVVTLETQYF. The CDR3 DNA follows: TGTGCCAGCAGTGAAGGAGTTGTAACATTGGAGACCCAGTACTTC.